This is a list of T cell receptor beta chains from one sample in a study of CD8+ T cells in alopecia areata. Measured with immunoSEQ multiplex PCR; TCRdb has only the in-frame clones, and not every one. The table includes some 130,000 clones, around 49% detected once. The sequencing here drew on CD8+ T cells sorted from blood, taken at week 0. Source of these receptors: a human donor with alopecia areata. Both conserved end residues are part of each CDR3. The D gene is left open where the match is weak. Clone size is stated in some rows and not others, as once, few, many or a class when expanded.

j_call d_call clone_size v_call cdr3_nt cdr3_aa
TRBJ2-3 - - TRBV7-9 TGTGCCAGCAGCTTAGGTCACCTACCCTTATTCACAGATACGCAGTATTTT CASSLGHLPLFTDTQYF
TRBJ2-7 - - TRBV5-1 TGCGCCAGCTGGACGGATTCCTACGAGCAGTACTTC CASWTDSYEQYF
TRBJ1-6 - - TRBV15 TGTGCCACCAGCAGGGTATTGAGGGGGAGCTCCTATAATTCACCCCTCCACTTT CATSRVLRGSSYNSPLHF
TRBJ2-1 - few TRBV6-6 TGTGCCAGCAGCGGGGGGCCGAGCTCCTACAATGAGCAGTTCTTC CASSGGPSSYNEQFF
TRBJ1-2 - - TRBV10-2 TGCGCCAGCAGTGAATCGGGTGCCCTGGGCGGCTACACCTTC CASSESGALGGYTF
TRBJ2-2 - - TRBV7-9 TGTGCCAGCTGCGTTGGGGGAAACACCGGGGAGCTGTTTTTT CASCVGGNTGELFF
TRBJ1-1 - few TRBV4-2 TGTGCCAGCAGCCAAGAGGGGGGCAGGGTGAACACTGAAGCTTTCTTT CASSQEGGRVNTEAFF
TRBJ2-6 - few TRBV11-2 TGTGCCAGCAGCTTAGATCGAGGGGCTCTAGGCTCTGGGGCCAACGTCCTGACTTTC CASSLDRGALGSGANVLTF
TRBJ1-1 - few TRBV29-1 TGCAGCGTTGGGGGAACTGAAGCTTTCTTT CSVGGTEAFF
TRBJ2-7 - - TRBV7-8 TGTGCCAGCAGCCCGGGGGCGGTACCCTACGAGCAGTACTTC CASSPGAVPYEQYF
TRBJ2-7 - - TRBV29-1 TGCAGCGTTGAAGATCTTCAGGGACACCCCTACGAGCAGTACTTC CSVEDLQGHPYEQYF
TRBJ1-5 - - TRBV5-6 TGTGCCAGCAGCTTGGAAGGCGGCATGGGTCAGCCCCAGCATTTT CASSLEGGMGQPQHF
TRBJ2-1 TRBD1 few TRBV7-9 TGTGCCAGCAGCTTAAGACAGGGGGAAGGTTATGAGCAGTTCTTC CASSLRQGEGYEQFF
TRBJ2-3 TRBD2 few TRBV7-2 TGTGCCAGCAGCTTTGGCGGGGGGGCCGCAGATACGCAGTATTTT CASSFGGGAADTQYF
TRBJ2-7 TRBD1 - TRBV30 TGTGCCTGGAGTGCCCTGGGGACAGGGAAACACTACGAGCAGTACTTC CAWSALGTGKHYEQYF
TRBJ2-2 - - TRBV6-6 TGTGGCAGCTCCGGACTCACCGGGGAGCTGTTTTTT CGSSGLTGELFF
TRBJ2-7 TRBD1 few TRBV10-3 TGTGCCATCAGTGAGGGACAGGGCTACGAGCAGTACTTC CAISEGQGYEQYF
TRBJ1-6 - - TRBV4-1 TGCGCCAGCAGCCAAGTCCTCGGGGACTCACCCCTCCACTTT CASSQVLGDSPLHF
TRBJ2-2 - few TRBV7-9 TGTGCCATTTCGGACACCGGGGAGCTGTTTTTT CAISDTGELFF
TRBJ2-3 - - TRBV27 TGTGCTGCAGGCGCAAGCAGTACGCAGTATTTT CAAGASSTQYF
TRBJ1-1 - few TRBV4-1 TGCGCCAGCAGAATCCGGGTCCCCGGGGACACTGAAGCTTTCTTT CASRIRVPGDTEAFF
TRBJ1-5 TRBD1 - TRBV7-9 TGTGCCAGCAGCGCCAGGGGGGGAAAGGGCAATCAGCCCCAGCATTTT CASSARGGKGNQPQHF
TRBJ2-7 - - TRBV25-1 TGTGCCAGCAGTGAATGGGGGACCGGCGAGCAGTACTTC CASSEWGTGEQYF
TRBJ1-5 TRBD1 - TRBV5-1 TGCGCCAGCAGCTACAGGGGCTCTCAGCCCCAGCATTTT CASSYRGSQPQHF
TRBJ2-2 - - TRBV29-1 TGCAGCGTTCTTGAACCGGACGGCACCGGGGAGCTGTTTTTT CSVLEPDGTGELFF
TRBJ2-7 - few TRBV25-1 TGTGCCAGCAGTGACGGGGGAATCTACGAGCAGTACTTC CASSDGGIYEQYF
TRBJ2-2 - - TRBV4-3 TGCGCCAGCAGCCAAGGCCCTAACACCGGGGAGCTGTTTTTT CASSQGPNTGELFF
TRBJ1-1 - - TRBV5-6 TGTGCCAGCAGCTTCTCAGGTCCTGAAGCTTTCTTT CASSFSGPEAFF
TRBJ1-1 - - TRBV29-1 TGCAGCGCAGAGCTGAACACTGAAGCTTTCTTT CSAELNTEAFF
TRBJ2-5 - - TRBV6-5 TGTGCCAGCACTGATAGCGCGGGTCGGGAGACCCAGTACTTC CASTDSAGRETQYF
TRBJ2-7 TRBD1 once TRBV30 TGTGCCTGGAGTGTACGGCGGTGGCAGGGGGCCCACGAGCAGTACTTC CAWSVRRWQGAHEQYF
TRBJ1-2 - - TRBV19 TGTGCCAGTAGTATAGGACCTGGCTACACCTTC CASSIGPGYTF
TRBJ1-1 - - TRBV19 TGTGCCAGTAGTATAGAGCCGCACACTGAAGCTTTCTTT CASSIEPHTEAFF
TRBJ2-2 TRBD1 - TRBV13 TGTGCCAGCAGCTCGGGACAGGGAACCACCGGGGAGCTGTTTTTT CASSSGQGTTGELFF
TRBJ1-2 - - TRBV11-2 TGTGCCAGCAGCTTAGGGGCGAATGGCTACACCTTC CASSLGANGYTF
TRBJ1-5 - - TRBV5-6 TGTGCCAGCAGCTTGGCCGGGGGTATAAGGCCCCAGCATTTT CASSLAGGIRPQHF
TRBJ1-2 - hyperexpanded TRBV4-1 TGCGCCAGCAGCCAAGATAGGGCCAGCGGCTATGGCTACACCTTC CASSQDRASGYGYTF
TRBJ2-5 - once TRBV4-1 TGCGCCAGCAGCCAGCCCCGGGACCGACAAGAGACCCAGTACTTC CASSQPRDRQETQYF
TRBJ1-6 TRBD1 few TRBV7-9 TGTGCCAGCAGCCACAGGGGTGATGATTCACCCCTCCACTTT CASSHRGDDSPLHF
TRBJ2-4 - - TRBV4-1 TGCGCCAGCAGCCAAGGTTACGGACCTCAGTACTTC CASSQGYGPQYF
TRBJ2-3 - few TRBV27 TGTGCCAGCAGTTTACCTGACACAGATACGCAGTATTTT CASSLPDTDTQYF
TRBJ2-7 - - TRBV19 TGTGCCAGCAGGGCAAACGGGGTCCTCTACGAGCAGTACTTC CASRANGVLYEQYF
TRBJ2-7 - - TRBV7-9 TGTGCCAGCAGCCCCCCCGGAGGTGGGCTCTCCTACGAGCAGTACTTC CASSPPGGGLSYEQYF
TRBJ1-6 - - TRBV5-1 TGCGCCAGCAGCCCCGGGCCTAATTCACCCCTCCACTTT CASSPGPNSPLHF
TRBJ1-4 - few TRBV6-1 TGTGCCAGCAGCCCCGGGGCGCATGAAAAACTGTTTTTT CASSPGAHEKLFF
TRBJ1-1 - - TRBV30 TGTGCCTGGAGTGTATTTCCGGGGAGCACTGAAGCTTTCTTT CAWSVFPGSTEAFF